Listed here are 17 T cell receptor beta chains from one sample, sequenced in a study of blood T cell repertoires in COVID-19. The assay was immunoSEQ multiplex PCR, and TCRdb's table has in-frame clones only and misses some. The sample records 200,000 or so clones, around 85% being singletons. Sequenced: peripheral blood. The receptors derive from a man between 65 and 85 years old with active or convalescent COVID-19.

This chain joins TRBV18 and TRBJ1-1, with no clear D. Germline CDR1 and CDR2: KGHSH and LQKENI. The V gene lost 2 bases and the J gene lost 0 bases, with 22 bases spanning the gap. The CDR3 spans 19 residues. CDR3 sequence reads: CASSPFTRPTSPMNTEAFF. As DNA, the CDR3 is TGTGCCAGCTCACCATTTACGCGTCCGACAAGTCCTATGAACACTGAAGCTTTCTTT.

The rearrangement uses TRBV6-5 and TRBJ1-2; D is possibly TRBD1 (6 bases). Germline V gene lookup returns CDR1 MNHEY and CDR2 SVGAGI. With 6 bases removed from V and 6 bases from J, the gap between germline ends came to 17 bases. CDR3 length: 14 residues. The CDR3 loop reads CASSRSAGVHGYTF. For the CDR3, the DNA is TGTGCCAGCAGCCGATCGGCAGGGGTTCATGGCTACACCTTC.

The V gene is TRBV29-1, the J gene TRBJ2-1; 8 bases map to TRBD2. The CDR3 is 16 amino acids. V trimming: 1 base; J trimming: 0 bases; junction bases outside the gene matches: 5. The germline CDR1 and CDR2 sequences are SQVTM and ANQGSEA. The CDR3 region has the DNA TGCAGCGTTGAAGTGGTAGCGGGACACTCCTACAATGAGCAGTTCTTC. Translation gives CSVEVVAGHSYNEQFF.

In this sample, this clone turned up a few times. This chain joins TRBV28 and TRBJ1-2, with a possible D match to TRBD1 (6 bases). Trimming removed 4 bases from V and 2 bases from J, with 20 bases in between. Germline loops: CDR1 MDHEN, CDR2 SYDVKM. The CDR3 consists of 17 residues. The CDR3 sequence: CASSSPAGTRRNYGYTF. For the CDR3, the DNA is TGTGCCAGCAGTTCCCCCGCCGGGACACGAAGAAACTATGGCTACACCTTC.

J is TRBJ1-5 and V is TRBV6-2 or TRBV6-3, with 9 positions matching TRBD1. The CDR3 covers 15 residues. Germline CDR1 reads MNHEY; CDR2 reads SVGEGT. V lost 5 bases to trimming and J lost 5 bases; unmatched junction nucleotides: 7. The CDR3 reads CASSGEDRGYQPQHF. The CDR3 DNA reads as TGTGCCAGCAGTGGAGAGGACAGGGGATATCAGCCCCAGCATTTT.

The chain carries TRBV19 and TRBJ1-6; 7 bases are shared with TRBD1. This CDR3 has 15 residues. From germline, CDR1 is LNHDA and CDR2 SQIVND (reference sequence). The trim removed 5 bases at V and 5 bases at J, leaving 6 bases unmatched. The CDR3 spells CASSPGTANNSPLHF. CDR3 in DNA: TGTGCCAGTAGTCCGGGGACAGCTAATAATTCACCCCTCCACTTT.

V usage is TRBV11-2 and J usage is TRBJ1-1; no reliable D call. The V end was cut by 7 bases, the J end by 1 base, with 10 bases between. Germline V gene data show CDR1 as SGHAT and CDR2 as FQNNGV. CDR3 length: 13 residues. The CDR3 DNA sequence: TGTGCCAGCACCCCCACTCAGAACACTGAAGCTTTCTTT. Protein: CASTPTQNTEAFF.

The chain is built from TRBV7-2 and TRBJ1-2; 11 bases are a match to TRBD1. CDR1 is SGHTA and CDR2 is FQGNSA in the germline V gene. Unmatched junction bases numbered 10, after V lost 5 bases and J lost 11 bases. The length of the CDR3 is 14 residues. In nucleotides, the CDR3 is TGTGCCAGCAGCATCCAGGACAGGGGGCCAGGATACACCTTC. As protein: CASSIQDRGPGYTF.

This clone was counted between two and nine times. CDR3 in amino acids: CASSEWGPGANVLTF. CDR3 nucleotide sequence: TGTGCCAGCAGTGAATGGGGGCCTGGGGCCAACGTCCTGACTTTC. This chain uses TRBV6-1 with TRBJ2-6, with D possibly matching TRBD1 (6 bases). The CDR3 covers 15 residues. V dropped 2 bases and J dropped 2 bases, with 7 bases sitting between them. In germline, CDR1 is MNHNS, CDR2 SASEGT.

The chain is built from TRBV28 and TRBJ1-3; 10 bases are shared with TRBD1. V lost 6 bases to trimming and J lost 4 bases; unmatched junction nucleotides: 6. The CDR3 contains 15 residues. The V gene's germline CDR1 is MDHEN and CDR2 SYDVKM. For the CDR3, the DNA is TGTGCCAGCAGCTCAGACAGGGGGCCGGGAAACACCATATATTTT. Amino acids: CASSSDRGPGNTIYF.

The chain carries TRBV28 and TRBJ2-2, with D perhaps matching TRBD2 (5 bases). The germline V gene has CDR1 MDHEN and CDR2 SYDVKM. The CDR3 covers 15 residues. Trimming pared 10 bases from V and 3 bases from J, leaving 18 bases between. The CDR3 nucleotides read TGTGCCATCCGCCCCGGGGAGAGGGACACCGGGGAGCTGTTTTTT. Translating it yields CAIRPGERDTGELFF.

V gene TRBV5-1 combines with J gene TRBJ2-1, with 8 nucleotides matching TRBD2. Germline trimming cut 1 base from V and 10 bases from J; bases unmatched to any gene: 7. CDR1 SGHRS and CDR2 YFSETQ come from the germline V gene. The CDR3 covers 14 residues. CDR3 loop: CASSLFGGALEQFF. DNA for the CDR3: TGCGCCAGCAGCTTGTTCGGGGGGGCATTGGAGCAGTTCTTC.

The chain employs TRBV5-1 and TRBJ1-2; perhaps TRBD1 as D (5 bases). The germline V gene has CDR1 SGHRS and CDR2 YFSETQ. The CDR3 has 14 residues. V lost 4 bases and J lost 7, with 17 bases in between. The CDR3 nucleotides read TGCGCCAGCAGCCACCGCCCGGGGGGACCTGGCTACACCTTC. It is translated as CASSHRPGGPGYTF.

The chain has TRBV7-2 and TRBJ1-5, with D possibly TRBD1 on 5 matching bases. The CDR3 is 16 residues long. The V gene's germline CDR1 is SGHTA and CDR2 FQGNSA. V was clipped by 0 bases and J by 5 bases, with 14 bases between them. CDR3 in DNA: TGTGCCAGCAGCTTAGCGAATCCGGGGGTGGATCAGCCCCAGCATTTT. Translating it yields CASSLANPGVDQPQHF. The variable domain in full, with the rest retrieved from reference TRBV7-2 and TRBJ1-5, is GAGVSQSPSNKVTEKGKDVELRCDPISGHTALYWYRQSLGQGLEFLIYFQGNSAPDKSGLPSDRFSAERTGGSVSTLTIQRTQQEDSAVYLCASSLANPGVDQPQHFGDGTRLSIL.

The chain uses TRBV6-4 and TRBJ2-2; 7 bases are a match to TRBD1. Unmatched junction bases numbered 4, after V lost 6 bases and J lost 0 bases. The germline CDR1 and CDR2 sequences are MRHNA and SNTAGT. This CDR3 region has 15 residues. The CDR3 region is CASRPGTANTGELFF. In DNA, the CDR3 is TGTGCCAGCAGACCCGGGACAGCGAACACCGGGGAGCTGTTTTTT.

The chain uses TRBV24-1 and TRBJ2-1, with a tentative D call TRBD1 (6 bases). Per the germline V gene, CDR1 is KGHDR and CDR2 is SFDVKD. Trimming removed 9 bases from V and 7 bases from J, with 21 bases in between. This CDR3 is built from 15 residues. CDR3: CATDTGRIMANEQFF. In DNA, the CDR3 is TGTGCCACCGATACAGGGCGGATTATGGCTAATGAGCAGTTCTTC.

CDR3 residues: CASSSSGTGRTTYEQYF. The CDR3, as DNA: TGTGCCAGCAGCTCGTCCGGGACAGGGAGGACCACCTACGAGCAGTACTTC. V gene TRBV7-9 combines with J gene TRBJ2-7; 9 nucleotides agree with TRBD1. Germline V gene lookup returns CDR1 SEHNR and CDR2 FQNEAQ (reference sequence). This CDR3 has 17 amino acids. The ends lost 4 bases at V and 2 bases at J; junction bases unmatched: 12.